Included here is one T cell receptor (beta chain) sequence, with context. This record comes from a study of blood T cell repertoires in COVID-19. The CDR3 runs 11 residues. CDR1 SGDLS and CDR2 YYNGEE come from the germline V gene. V lost 4 bases, J lost 2 bases, and 3 bases lay in between. Generated by immunoSEQ multiplex PCR, the TCRdb table keeps only in-frame clones and is missing some. The profile shows approximately 90,000 clones, roughly nine tenths of them singletons. The rearrangement uses TRBV9 and TRBJ2-5; no clear D. The origin of this receptor is a woman between 65 and 79 years old with acute or convalescent COVID-19. Sequenced sample: peripheral blood. The DNA of the CDR3 is TGTGCCAGCAGCTCACAAGAGACCCAGTACTTC. Amino acid sequence: CASSSQETQYF.